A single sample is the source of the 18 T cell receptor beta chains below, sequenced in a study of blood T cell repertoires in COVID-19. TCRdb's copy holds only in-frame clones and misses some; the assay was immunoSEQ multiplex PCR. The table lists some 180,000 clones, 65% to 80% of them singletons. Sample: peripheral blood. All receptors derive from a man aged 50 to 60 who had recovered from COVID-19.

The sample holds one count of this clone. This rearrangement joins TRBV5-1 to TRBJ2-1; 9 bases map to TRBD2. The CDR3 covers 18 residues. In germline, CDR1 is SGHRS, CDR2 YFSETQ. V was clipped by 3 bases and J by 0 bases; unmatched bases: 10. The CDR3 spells CASSWRVSSGSSYNEQFF. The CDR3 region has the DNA TGCGCCAGCAGCTGGCGGGTGAGTAGCGGGAGCTCCTACAATGAGCAGTTCTTC.

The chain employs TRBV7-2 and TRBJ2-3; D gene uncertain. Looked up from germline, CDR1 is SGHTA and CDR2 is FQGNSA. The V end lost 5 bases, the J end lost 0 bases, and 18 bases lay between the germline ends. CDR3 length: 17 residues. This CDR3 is CASSLRVWAASTDTQYF. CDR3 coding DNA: TGTGCCAGCAGCCTTAGAGTATGGGCCGCTAGCACAGATACGCAGTATTTT. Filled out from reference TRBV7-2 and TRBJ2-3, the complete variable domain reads GAGVSQSPSNKVTEKGKDVELRCDPISGHTALYWYRQSLGQGLEFLIYFQGNSAPDKSGLPSDRFSAERTGGSVSTLTIQRTQQEDSAVYLCASSLRVWAASTDTQYFGPGTRLTVL.

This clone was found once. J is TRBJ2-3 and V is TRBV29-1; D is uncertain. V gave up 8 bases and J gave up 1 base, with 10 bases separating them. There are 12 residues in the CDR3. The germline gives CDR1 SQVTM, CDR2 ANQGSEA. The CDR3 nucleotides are TGCAGCACGCGGCCTGGCACAGATACGCAGTATTTT. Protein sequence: CSTRPGTDTQYF.

The CDR3 DNA sequence: TGTGCCAGCAGTGATCCTGGAGGGGAGTTCTCTGGGGCCAACGTCCTGACTTTC. Protein sequence: CASSDPGGEFSGANVLTF. The gene calls are TRBV2 and TRBJ2-6, with D possibly being TRBD2 (6 bases). The length of the CDR3 is 18 residues. The germline V and J ends were trimmed by 3 bases and 0 bases, with 15 bases remaining between them. Germline lookup yields CDR1 SNHLY and CDR2 FYNNEI. Drawing the rest from reference TRBV2 and TRBJ2-6, the complete variable domain is EPEVTQTPSHQVTQMGQEVILRCVPISNHLYFYWYRQILGQKVEFLVSFYNNEISEKSEIFDDQFSVERPDGSNFTLKIRSTKLEDSAMYFCASSDPGGEFSGANVLTFGAGSRLTVL.

CDR3 nucleotide sequence: TGTGCCAGCAGCTTAGCGTTTCCCGGGGAGCTGTTTTTT. It yields the protein CASSLAFPGELFF. The chain carries TRBV11-3 and TRBJ2-2; D remains ambiguous. The germline V and J ends were trimmed by 1 base and 6 bases, with 6 bases remaining between them. This CDR3 is built from 13 residues. Germline CDR1 is SGHNT and CDR2 is YENEEA.

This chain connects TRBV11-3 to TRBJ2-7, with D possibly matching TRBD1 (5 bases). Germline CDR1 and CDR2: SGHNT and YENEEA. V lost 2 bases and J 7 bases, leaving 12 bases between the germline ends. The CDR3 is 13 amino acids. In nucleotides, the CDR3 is TGTGCCAGCAGCTTATCTCAGGGCTGGGAGCAGTACTTC. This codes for CASSLSQGWEQYF.

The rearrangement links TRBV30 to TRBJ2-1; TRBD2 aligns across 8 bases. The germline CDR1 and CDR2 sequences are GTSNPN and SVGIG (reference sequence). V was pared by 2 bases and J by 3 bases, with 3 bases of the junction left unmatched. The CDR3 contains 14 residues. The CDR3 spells CAWSRGGYYNEQFF. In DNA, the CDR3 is TGTGCCTGGAGTCGGGGGGGATACTACAATGAGCAGTTCTTC.

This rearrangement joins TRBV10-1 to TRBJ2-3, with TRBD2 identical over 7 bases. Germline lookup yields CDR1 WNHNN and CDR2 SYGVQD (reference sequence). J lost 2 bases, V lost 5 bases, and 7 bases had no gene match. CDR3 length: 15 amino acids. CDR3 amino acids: CASSNRRGITDTQYF. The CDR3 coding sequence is TGCGCCAGCAGTAACCGGCGGGGGATCACAGATACGCAGTATTTT.

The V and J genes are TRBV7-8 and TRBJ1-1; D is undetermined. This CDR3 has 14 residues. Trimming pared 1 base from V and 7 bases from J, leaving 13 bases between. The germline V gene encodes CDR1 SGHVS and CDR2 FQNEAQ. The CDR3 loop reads CASSLGGRTVEAFF. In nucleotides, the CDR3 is TGTGCCAGCAGCTTAGGTGGCAGAACCGTTGAAGCTTTCTTT.

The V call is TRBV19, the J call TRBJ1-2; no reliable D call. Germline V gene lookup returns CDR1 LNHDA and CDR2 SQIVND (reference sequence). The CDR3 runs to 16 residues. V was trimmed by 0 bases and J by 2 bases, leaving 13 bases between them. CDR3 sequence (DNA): TGTGCCAGTAGTATAGATCGCGTTTCAGGCAACTATGGCTACACCTTC. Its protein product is CASSIDRVSGNYGYTF.

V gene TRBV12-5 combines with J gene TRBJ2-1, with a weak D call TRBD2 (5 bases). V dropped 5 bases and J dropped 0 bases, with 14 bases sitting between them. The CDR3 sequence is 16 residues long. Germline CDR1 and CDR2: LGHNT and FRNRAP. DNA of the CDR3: TGTGCTAGTGGTGAGGGTCCAACTTCCTCCTACAATGAGCAGTTCTTC. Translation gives CASGEGPTSSYNEQFF.

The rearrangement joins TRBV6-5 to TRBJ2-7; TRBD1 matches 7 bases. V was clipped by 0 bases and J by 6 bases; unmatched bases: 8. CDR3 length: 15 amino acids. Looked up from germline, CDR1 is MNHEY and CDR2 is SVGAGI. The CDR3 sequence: CASSYSTGSVSEQYF. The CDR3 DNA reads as TGTGCCAGCAGTTACTCGACAGGGAGCGTGAGCGAGCAGTACTTC.

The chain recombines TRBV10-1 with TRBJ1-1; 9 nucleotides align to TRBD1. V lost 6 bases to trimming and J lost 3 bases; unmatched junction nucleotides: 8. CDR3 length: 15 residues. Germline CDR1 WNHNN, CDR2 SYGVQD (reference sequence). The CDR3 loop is CASSRGTGRDTEAFF. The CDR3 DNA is TGCGCCAGCAGCCGTGGGACAGGGAGGGACACTGAAGCTTTCTTT.

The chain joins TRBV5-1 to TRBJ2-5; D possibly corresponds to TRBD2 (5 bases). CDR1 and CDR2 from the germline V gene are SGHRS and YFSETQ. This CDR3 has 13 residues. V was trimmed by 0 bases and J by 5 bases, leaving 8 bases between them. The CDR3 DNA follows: TGCGCCAGCAGCTTGGAAGCGGTGGAGACCCAGTACTTC. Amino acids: CASSLEAVETQYF. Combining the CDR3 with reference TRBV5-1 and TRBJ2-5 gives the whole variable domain KAGVTQTPRYLIKTRGQQVTLSCSPISGHRSVSWYQQTPGQGLQFLFEYFSETQRNKGNFPGRFSGRQFSNSRSEMNVSTLELGDSALYLCASSLEAVETQYFGPGTRLLVL.

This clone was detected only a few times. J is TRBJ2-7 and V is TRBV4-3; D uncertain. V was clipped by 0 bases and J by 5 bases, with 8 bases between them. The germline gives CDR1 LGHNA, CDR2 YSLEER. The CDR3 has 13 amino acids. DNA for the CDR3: TGCGCCAGCAGCCAAGAGCATGCGGACGAGCAGTACTTC. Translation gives CASSQEHADEQYF.

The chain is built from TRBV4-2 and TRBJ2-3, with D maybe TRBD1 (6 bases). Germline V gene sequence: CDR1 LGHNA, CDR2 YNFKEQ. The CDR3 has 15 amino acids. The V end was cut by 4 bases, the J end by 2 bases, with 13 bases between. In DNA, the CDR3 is TGTGCCAGCAGCCGACAGACAGGTTACACAGATACGCAGTATTTT. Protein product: CASSRQTGYTDTQYF.

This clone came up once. Here the CDR3 reads CASSSFQGDSQGYTF. In DNA, the CDR3 is TGTGCCAGCAGCTCGTTTCAGGGGGACTCTCAGGGCTACACCTTC. The rearrangement uses TRBV7-3 and TRBJ1-2; 7 bases fit TRBD1. Per germline, CDR1 SGHTA and CDR2 FQGTGA. CDR3 length equals 15 residues. J lost 8 bases, V lost 4 bases, and 13 bases had no gene match. Looking up the rest from reference TRBV7-3 and TRBJ1-2 gives the full variable domain: GAGVSQTPSNKVTEKGKYVELRCDPISGHTALYWYRQSLGQGPEFLIYFQGTGAADDSGLPNDRFFAVRPEGSVSTLKIQRTERGDSAVYLCASSSFQGDSQGYTFGSGTRLTVV.

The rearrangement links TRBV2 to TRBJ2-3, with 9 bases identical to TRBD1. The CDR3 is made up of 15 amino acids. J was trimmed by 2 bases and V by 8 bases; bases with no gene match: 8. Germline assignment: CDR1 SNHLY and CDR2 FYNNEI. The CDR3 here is CASLPRDRATDTQYF. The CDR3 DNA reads TGTGCCAGCCTCCCCCGGGACAGGGCCACAGATACGCAGTATTTT. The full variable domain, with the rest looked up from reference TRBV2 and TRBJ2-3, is EPEVTQTPSHQVTQMGQEVILRCVPISNHLYFYWYRQILGQKVEFLVSFYNNEISEKSEIFDDQFSVERPDGSNFTLKIRSTKLEDSAMYFCASLPRDRATDTQYFGPGTRLTVL.